This T cell receptor beta chain was identified in a study of cytomegalovirus exposure and HLA in healthy donors. This CDR3 region has 14 residues. Germline CDR1 and CDR2: SGHRS and YFSETQ. The junction had 5 bases not matched to a gene; V was cut back by 3 bases and J by 4 bases. This table comes from immunoSEQ multiplex PCR, and its TCRdb copy is limited to in-frame clones, with some not included. The sample records roughly 75,000 clones, approximately 94% being singletons. From the approximately 120-subject validation cohort, which was separate from the roughly 670-subject first cohort, the donors were drawn. The study, taken as a whole, reports: The investigators catalogued 164 TCR beta chains as cytomegalovirus-associated. Specificity of three CMV-associated chains for CMV antigens was verified in vitro.

Concerning this clone: Its specificity is not known.

The sequencing sample was made of PBMCs. The sequence came from a woman between 18 and 30 years old in good health and CMV-seropositive. The V gene is TRBV5-1, the J gene TRBJ2-7; TRBD1 aligns across 9 bases. CDR3 sequence reads: CASSSQGAGYEQYF. The CDR3 coding sequence is TGCGCCAGCAGCTCACAGGGGGCCGGTTACGAGCAGTACTTC. Full variable domain (missing parts from reference TRBV5-1 and TRBJ2-7): KAGVTQTPRYLIKTRGQQVTLSCSPISGHRSVSWYQQTPGQGLQFLFEYFSETQRNKGNFPGRFSGRQFSNSRSEMNVSTLELGDSALYLCASSSQGAGYEQYFGPGTRLTVT.